Following are 24 T cell receptor beta chains from one sample sequenced in a study of T cells in Graves' hyperthyroidism and ophthalmopathy. The source material, RNA transcripts, was used to amplify TCR beta CDR3 regions. The HTBI primer set drove a first-round RT-PCR of the TCR CDR3. TCRdb redid the calling of the multiplex PCR reads with MiXCR, one entry per CDR3 protein. The table has around 600,000 distinct CDR3 sequences, roughly 14% seen once. Sequencing was performed on blood. All receptors derive from a woman aged 25 to 39 with Graves' hyperthyroidism.

This clonotype showed up many times. Written as DNA, the CDR3 is TGCAGTGCTAGACCTATCGGGGACATTTCCAATGAGCAGTTCTTC. This encodes CSARPIGDISNEQFF. The chain joins TRBV20-1 to TRBJ2-1, with D perhaps matching TRBD1 (6 bases). This CDR3 has 15 amino acids. The V and J ends lost 2 bases and 6 bases respectively, with 17 bases between them. Germline V gene data show CDR1 as DFQATT and CDR2 as SNEGSKA (reference sequence).

This clonotype appeared a few times. This rearrangement joins TRBV6-5 to TRBJ1-5; the D gene is possibly TRBD1 (5 bases). V was trimmed by 0 bases and J by 7 bases, leaving 16 bases between them. The CDR3 extends over 16 amino acids. Germline CDR1 and CDR2: MNHEY and SVGAGI. The CDR3 bases are TGTGCCAGCAGTTACTCGAAGGCCGGGACGGGGCAGCCCCAGCATTTT. Its protein is CASSYSKAGTGQPQHF.

The CDR3 here is CASSSGLSSGKLFF. CDR3 nucleotides: TGTGCCAGCAGCTCGGGGCTCTCATCGGGAAAACTGTTTTTT. This chain connects TRBV7-2 to TRBJ1-4; tentative D call: TRBD1 (5 bases). V gave up 4 bases and J gave up 10 bases, with 16 bases separating them. Germline V gives CDR1 SGHTA, CDR2 FQGNSA. The CDR3 has 14 amino acids.

This clonotype was counted between two and nine times. The CDR3 here is CASSQGLAGARGGELFF. The CDR3 DNA is TGTGCCAGCAGCCAAGGGCTAGCGGGAGCCCGAGGCGGGGAGCTGTTTTTT. This chain links TRBV3-1 with TRBJ2-2, with 10 bases matching TRBD2. CDR1 LGHDT and CDR2 YNNKEL come from the germline V gene (reference sequence). The V gene end was trimmed by 1 base and the J gene end by 7 bases; junction bases not matched to a gene: 9. CDR3 size: 17 residues.

This clonotype was observed at least ten times. V gene TRBV7-3 combines with J gene TRBJ2-5, with TRBD2 identical over 7 bases. V dropped 3 bases and J dropped 2; count of bases not matched to a gene: 12. The CDR3 consists of 17 residues. Germline CDR1 is SGHTA and CDR2 is FQGTGA. The chain's CDR3 is CASSLLGGGLLQETQYF. CDR3 DNA sequence: TGTGCCAGCAGCTTGCTTGGGGGAGGGCTATTACAAGAGACCCAGTACTTC.

This clonotype was counted a few times. With a much larger clone just one base away, this may be a read error. The rearrangement joins TRBV11-2 to TRBJ2-5; 7 nucleotides agree with TRBD1. Trimming took 1 base from V and 9 from J; bases not matched to a gene: 5. Germline CDR1 and CDR2: SGHAT and FQNNGV. The CDR3 sequence is 13 residues long. CDR3 nucleotide sequence: TGTGCCAGCAGCTTAGTCCAGGGGGTGTCCCAGTACTTC. Translating gives CASSLVQGVSQYF.

The chain joins TRBV20-1 to TRBJ2-1; 7 bases agree with TRBD2. CDR1 and CDR2 (germline): DFQATT, SNEGSKA (reference sequence). CDR3 length: 14 amino acids. J gave up 3 bases and V 4 bases, and 6 bases lay outside the gene matches. CDR3 DNA: TGCAGTGCTAAAAGCGGGAAGGACTACAATGAGCAGTTCTTC. Translating gives CSAKSGKDYNEQFF.

This clonotype turned up a few times. V and J are TRBV6-1 and TRBJ2-2; the match to TRBD1 covers 10 bases. The length of the CDR3 is 15 residues. The junction had 5 bases not matched to a gene; V was cut back by 5 bases and J by 5 bases. Germline-derived CDR1 and CDR2 are MNHNS and SASEGT. In DNA, the CDR3 is TGTGCCAGCAGTTTGACAGGGGGCGAAACCGGGGAGCTGTTTTTT. Translation: CASSLTGGETGELFF.

The sample holds a few counts of this clonotype. The chain combines TRBV12-3 or TRBV12-4 with TRBJ2-2; a weak D match, TRBD2 (6 bases). The V end lost 5 bases, the J end lost 1 base, and 11 bases lay between the germline ends. CDR3 size: 15 residues. The CDR3 is CASSPDYVNTGELFF. The CDR3 DNA sequence: TGTGCCAGCAGTCCGGACTATGTGAACACCGGGGAGCTGTTTTTT.

This clonotype has a count of ten or more. V gene TRBV5-1 combines with J gene TRBJ2-1; the match to TRBD2 covers 12 bases. Trimming removed 4 bases from V and 6 bases from J; junction bases left unmatched: 11. This CDR3 has 17 residues. Germline assignment: CDR1 SGHRS and CDR2 YFSETQ. The CDR3 is CASSPRTSGRKSNEQFF. The CDR3 nucleotides are TGCGCCAGCAGCCCACGAACTAGCGGGAGGAAATCCAATGAGCAGTTCTTC.

This clonotype came up many times. V usage is TRBV27 and J usage is TRBJ2-3, with 7 bases that match TRBD2. The CDR3 sequence is 15 residues long. V shed 3 bases, J shed 3 bases, and the junction held 6 bases outside the gene matches. The V gene's germline CDR1 is MNHEY and CDR2 SMNVEV (reference sequence). CDR3 sequence: CASSLVVAGTDTQYF. CDR3 DNA sequence: TGTGCCAGCAGTTTGGTGGTAGCGGGTACAGATACGCAGTATTTT.

Only a few counts were recorded for this clonotype. The junction differs from germline at one of its ends, possibly a read error. This chain links TRBV18 with TRBJ1-1; no firm D call. Per germline, CDR1 KGHSH and CDR2 LQKENI. The CDR3 sequence is 13 residues long. In DNA form, the CDR3 reads TGTGCCAGCCCACCACAGAGCAGCACTGAAGCTTTCTTT. This codes for CASPPQSSTEAFF. Together with reference TRBV18 and TRBJ1-1, the CDR3 gives the full variable domain: NAGVMQNPRHLVRRRGQEARLRCSPMKGHSHVYWYRQLPEEGLKFMVYLQKENIIDESGMPKERFSAEFPKEGPSILRIQQVVRGDSAAYFCASPPQSSTEAFFGQGTRLTVV.

The table lists this clonotype with many counts. The chain employs TRBV28 and TRBJ2-5; TRBD2 aligns across 11 bases. The CDR3 is 20 amino acids. Per germline, CDR1 MDHEN and CDR2 SYDVKM. The trim removed 3 bases at V and 0 bases at J, leaving 15 bases unmatched. In DNA form, the CDR3 reads TGTGCCAGCAGTTTTAGTTGGTCCGGGACTAGCGGCCCACACCAAGAGACCCAGTACTTC. Translation: CASSFSWSGTSGPHQETQYF.

The chain joins TRBV28 to TRBJ2-5; D is tentatively TRBD1 or TRBD2 (5 bases each). The CDR3 contains 16 residues. CDR1 is MDHEN, CDR2 SYDVKM, per germline. Between the trimmed V and J ends, which lost 3 bases and 6 bases, there was a span of 20 bases. CDR3 bases: TGTGCCAGCAGTTTCACTCAGGGATTTCTCGGGAAGACCCAGTACTTC. Translating it yields CASSFTQGFLGKTQYF.

This clonotype appeared many times. This chain uses TRBV20-1 with TRBJ1-1; D gene uncertain. The V and J ends lost 6 bases and 1 base respectively, with 9 bases between them. The germline V gene has CDR1 DFQATT and CDR2 SNEGSKA (reference sequence). The CDR3 runs 12 residues. CDR3 nucleotides: TGCAGTGCCCTTAGACCGAACACTGAAGCTTTCTTT. Its protein is CSALRPNTEAFF.

This clonotype was found a few times. This rearrangement joins TRBV7-3 to TRBJ1-1; D is uncertain. Trimming cost V 5 bases and J 7 bases, with 14 bases left between them. CDR1 and CDR2 (germline): SGHTA, FQGTGA. This CDR3 comprises 13 residues. The CDR3 coding sequence is TGTGCCAGCAGCGTCTCTGCCGGATTTGAAGCTTTCTTT. It translates to CASSVSAGFEAFF.

This clonotype was observed a handful of times. V usage is TRBV11-2 and J usage is TRBJ1-5; D remains unclear. Per the germline V gene, CDR1 is SGHAT and CDR2 is FQNNGV. The CDR3 has 14 residues. Deletions cut 3 bases from V and 1 base from J, with 7 bases between. The CDR3 DNA sequence: TGTGCCAGCAGCTTGCACGAGAGCAATCAGCCCCAGCATTTT. Protein: CASSLHESNQPQHF.

This clonotype was observed many times. V and J are TRBV5-1 and TRBJ2-1; unclear D gene. Germline CDR1 reads SGHRS; CDR2 reads YFSETQ. V lost 0 bases and J lost 6, with 19 bases in between. This CDR3 comprises 17 residues. CDR3 region: CASSLAGQLVVVNEQFF. Written as DNA, the CDR3 is TGCGCCAGCAGCTTGGCCGGGCAGCTCGTTGTTGTCAATGAGCAGTTCTTC.

In this sample, this clonotype turned up many times. The rearrangement links TRBV2 to TRBJ2-7; 12 bases map to TRBD2. The J segment lost 4 bases and the V segment lost 9 bases, leaving 4 bases of the junction unmatched. The CDR3 length is 13 residues. Germline CDR1 is SNHLY and CDR2 is FYNNEI. The CDR3 DNA sequence: TGTGCCAGTCAACTAGCGGGAGGTTACGAGCAGTACTTC. It encodes CASQLAGGYEQYF.

Ten or more counts support this clonotype. V usage is TRBV18 and J usage is TRBJ1-1, with D uncertain. Trimming took 6 bases from V and 0 from J, leaving 11 bases between them. In germline, CDR1 is KGHSH, CDR2 LQKENI. The CDR3 extends over 14 amino acids. The CDR3 region is CASSAERMNTEAFF. In nucleotides, the CDR3 is TGTGCCAGCTCTGCCGAGCGGATGAACACTGAAGCTTTCTTT. The complete variable domain, with remaining parts taken from reference TRBV18 and TRBJ1-1, reads NAGVMQNPRHLVRRRGQEARLRCSPMKGHSHVYWYRQLPEEGLKFMVYLQKENIIDESGMPKERFSAEFPKEGPSILRIQQVVRGDSAAYFCASSAERMNTEAFFGQGTRLTVV.

This clonotype was counted ten times or more. This sequence joins TRBV20-1 and TRBJ2-1, with 7 nucleotides matching TRBD2. The CDR3 runs to 12 residues. The germline gives CDR1 DFQATT, CDR2 SNEGSKA (reference sequence). Losses at the gene ends were 7 bases for V and 9 bases for J; bases not matched to a gene: 9. CDR3 sequence reads: CSGSGGPGEQFF. The CDR3, as DNA: TGCAGTGGATCGGGAGGACCAGGTGAGCAGTTCTTC.

On this clonotype: A much larger clone differs by one base, so this may be a read error. The rearrangement links TRBV6-2 or TRBV6-3 to TRBJ2-1; D call uncertain. V lost 2 bases and J lost 8, with 13 bases in between. The CDR3 is made up of 14 amino acids. The germline V gene has CDR1 MNHEY and CDR2 SVGEGT. CDR3 protein: CASSYDGRRDEQFF. CDR3 nucleotide sequence: TGTGCCAGCAGTTACGACGGACGCCGCGATGAGCAGTTCTTC.

This clonotype was picked up many times. CDR3 residues: CASSQDAAFMGNIQYF. CDR3 bases: TGTGCCAGCAGCCAAGATGCAGCTTTCATGGGGAACATTCAGTACTTC. The rearrangement links TRBV3-1 to TRBJ2-4, with unresolved D. Deletions cut 0 bases from V and 7 bases from J, with 16 bases between. The CDR3 is made up of 16 amino acids. CDR1 and CDR2 (germline): LGHDT, YNNKEL (reference sequence).

This clonotype has at least ten counts. V gene TRBV20-1 combines with J gene TRBJ2-5; tentative D call: TRBD1 (5 bases). Germline assignment: CDR1 DFQATT and CDR2 SNEGSKA (reference sequence). Trimming cost V 4 bases and J 7 bases, with 7 bases left between them. The CDR3 extends over 10 amino acids. The CDR3 coding sequence is TGCAGTGCTACGGACACGACCCAGTACTTC. The encoded protein is CSATDTTQYF.